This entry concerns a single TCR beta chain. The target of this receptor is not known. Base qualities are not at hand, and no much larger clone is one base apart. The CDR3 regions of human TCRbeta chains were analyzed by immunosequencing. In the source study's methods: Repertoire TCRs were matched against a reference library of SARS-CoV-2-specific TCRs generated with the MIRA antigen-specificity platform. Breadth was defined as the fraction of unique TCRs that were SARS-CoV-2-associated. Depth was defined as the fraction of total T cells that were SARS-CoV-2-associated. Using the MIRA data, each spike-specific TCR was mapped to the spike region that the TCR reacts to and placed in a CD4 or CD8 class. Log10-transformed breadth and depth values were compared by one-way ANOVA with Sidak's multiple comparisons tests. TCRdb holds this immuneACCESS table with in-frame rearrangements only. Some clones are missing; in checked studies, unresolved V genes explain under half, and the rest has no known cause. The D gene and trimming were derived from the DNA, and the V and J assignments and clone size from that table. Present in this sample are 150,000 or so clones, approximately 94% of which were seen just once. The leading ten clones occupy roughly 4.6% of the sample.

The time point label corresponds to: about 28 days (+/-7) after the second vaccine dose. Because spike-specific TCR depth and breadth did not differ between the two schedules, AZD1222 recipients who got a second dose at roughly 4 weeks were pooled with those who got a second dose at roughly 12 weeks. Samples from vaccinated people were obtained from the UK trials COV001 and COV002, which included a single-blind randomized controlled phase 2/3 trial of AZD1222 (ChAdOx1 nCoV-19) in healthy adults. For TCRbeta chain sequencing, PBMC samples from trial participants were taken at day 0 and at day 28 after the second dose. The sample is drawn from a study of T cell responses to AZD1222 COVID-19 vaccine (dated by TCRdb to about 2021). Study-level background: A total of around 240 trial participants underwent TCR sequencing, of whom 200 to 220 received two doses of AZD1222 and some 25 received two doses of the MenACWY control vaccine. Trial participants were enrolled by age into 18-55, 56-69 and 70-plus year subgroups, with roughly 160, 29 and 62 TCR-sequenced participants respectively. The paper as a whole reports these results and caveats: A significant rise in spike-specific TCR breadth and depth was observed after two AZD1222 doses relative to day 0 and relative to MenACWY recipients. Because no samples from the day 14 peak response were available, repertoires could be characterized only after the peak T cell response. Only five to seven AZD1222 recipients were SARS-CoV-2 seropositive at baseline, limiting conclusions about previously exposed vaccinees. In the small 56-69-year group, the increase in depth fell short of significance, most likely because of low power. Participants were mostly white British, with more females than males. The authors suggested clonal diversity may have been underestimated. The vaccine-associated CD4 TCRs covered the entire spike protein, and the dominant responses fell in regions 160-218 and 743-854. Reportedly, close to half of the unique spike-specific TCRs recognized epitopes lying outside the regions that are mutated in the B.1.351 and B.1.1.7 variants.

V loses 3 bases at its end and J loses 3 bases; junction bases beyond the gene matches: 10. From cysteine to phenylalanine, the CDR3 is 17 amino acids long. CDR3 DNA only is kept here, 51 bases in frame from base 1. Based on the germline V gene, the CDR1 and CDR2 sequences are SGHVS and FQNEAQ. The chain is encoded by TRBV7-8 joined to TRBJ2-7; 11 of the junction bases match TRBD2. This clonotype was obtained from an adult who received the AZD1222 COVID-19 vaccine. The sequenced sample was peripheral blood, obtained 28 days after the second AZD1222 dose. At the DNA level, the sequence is TGTGCCAGCAGCTTTGTAGCGGGAGGGCCCTCCCACTACGAGCAGTACTTC. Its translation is CASSFVAGGPSHYEQYF.